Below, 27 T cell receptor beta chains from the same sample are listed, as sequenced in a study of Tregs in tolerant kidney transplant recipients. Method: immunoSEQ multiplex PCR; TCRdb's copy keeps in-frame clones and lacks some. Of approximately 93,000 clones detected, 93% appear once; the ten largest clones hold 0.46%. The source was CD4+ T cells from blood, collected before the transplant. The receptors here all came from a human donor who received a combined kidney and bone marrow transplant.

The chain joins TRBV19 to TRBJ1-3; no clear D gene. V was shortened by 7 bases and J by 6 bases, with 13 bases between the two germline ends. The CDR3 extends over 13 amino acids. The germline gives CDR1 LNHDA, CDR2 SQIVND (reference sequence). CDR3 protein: CASKGGSENTIYF. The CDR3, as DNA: TGTGCCAGTAAGGGCGGGAGTGAAAACACCATATATTTT.

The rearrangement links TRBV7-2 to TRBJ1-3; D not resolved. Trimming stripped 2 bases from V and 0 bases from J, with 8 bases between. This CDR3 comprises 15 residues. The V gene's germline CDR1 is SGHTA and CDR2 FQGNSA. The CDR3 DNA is TGTGCCAGCAGCTTACAGGTCAGCTCTGGAAACACCATATATTTT. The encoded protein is CASSLQVSSGNTIYF.

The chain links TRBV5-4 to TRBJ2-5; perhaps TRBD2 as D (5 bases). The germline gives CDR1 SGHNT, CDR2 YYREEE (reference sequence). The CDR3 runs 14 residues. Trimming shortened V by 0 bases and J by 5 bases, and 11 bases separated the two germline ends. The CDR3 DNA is TGTGCCAGCAGCTTGGCCGCGGGCCAGGAGACCCAGTACTTC. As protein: CASSLAAGQETQYF.

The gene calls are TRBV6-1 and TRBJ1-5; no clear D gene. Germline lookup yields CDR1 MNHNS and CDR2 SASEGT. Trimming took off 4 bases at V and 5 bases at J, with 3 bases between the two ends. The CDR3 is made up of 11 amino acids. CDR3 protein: CASSAYQPQHF. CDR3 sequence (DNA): TGTGCCAGCAGTGCCTATCAGCCCCAGCATTTT.

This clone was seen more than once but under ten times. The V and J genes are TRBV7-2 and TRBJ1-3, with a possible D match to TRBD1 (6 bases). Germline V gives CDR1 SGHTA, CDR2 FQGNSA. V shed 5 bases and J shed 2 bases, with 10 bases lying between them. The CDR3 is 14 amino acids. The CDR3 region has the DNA TGTGCCAGCAGCCGAAGGGGGACTGGAAACACCATATATTTT. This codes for CASSRRGTGNTIYF.

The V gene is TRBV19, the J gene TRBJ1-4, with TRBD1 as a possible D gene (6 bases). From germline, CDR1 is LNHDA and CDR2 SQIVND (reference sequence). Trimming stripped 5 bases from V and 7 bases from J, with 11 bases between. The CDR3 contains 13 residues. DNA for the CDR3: TGTGCCAGTAGTGGACAGACTGCTGAAAAACTGTTTTTT. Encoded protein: CASSGQTAEKLFF. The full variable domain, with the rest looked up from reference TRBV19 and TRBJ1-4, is DGGITQSPKYLFRKEGQNVTLSCEQNLNHDAMYWYRQDPGQGLRLIYYSQIVNDFQKGDIAEGYSVSREKKESFPLTVTSAQKNPTAFYLCASSGQTAEKLFFGSGTQLSVL.

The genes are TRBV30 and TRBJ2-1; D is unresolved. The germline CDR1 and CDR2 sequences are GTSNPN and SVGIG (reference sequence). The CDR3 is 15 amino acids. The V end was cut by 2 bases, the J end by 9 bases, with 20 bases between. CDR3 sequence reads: CAWSPNRWAGVEQFF. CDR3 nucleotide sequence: TGTGCCTGGAGTCCGAACCGGTGGGCCGGTGTTGAGCAGTTCTTC.

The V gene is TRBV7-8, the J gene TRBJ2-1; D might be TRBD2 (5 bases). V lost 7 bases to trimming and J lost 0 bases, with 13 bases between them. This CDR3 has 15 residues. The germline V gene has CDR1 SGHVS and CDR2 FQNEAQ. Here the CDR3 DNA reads TGTGCCAGCACCGAGAGGGAAAGCTCCTACAATGAGCAGTTCTTC. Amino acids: CASTERESSYNEQFF. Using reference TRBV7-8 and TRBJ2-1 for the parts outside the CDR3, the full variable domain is GAGVSQSPRYKVAKRGQDVALRCDPISGHVSLFWYQQALGQGPEFLTYFQNEAQLDKSGLPSDRFFAERPEGSVSTLKIQRTQQEDSAVYLCASTERESSYNEQFFGPGTRLTVL.

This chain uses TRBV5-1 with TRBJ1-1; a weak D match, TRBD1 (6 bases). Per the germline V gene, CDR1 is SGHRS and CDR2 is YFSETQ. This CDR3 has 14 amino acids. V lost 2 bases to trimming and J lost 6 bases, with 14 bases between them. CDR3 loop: CASSLRNRVAEAFF. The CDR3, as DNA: TGCGCCAGCAGCTTACGGAACAGGGTGGCTGAAGCTTTCTTT.

CDR3 sequence (DNA): TGTGCCAGCAACCCCGGTCAGGGGGCCTACGAGCAGTACTTC. It yields the protein CASNPGQGAYEQYF. The chain links TRBV9 to TRBJ2-7, with TRBD1 matching 7 bases. This CDR3 contains 14 residues. Germline CDR1 is SGDLS and CDR2 is YYNGEE. Germline trimming cut 6 bases from V and 2 bases from J; bases unmatched to any gene: 8.

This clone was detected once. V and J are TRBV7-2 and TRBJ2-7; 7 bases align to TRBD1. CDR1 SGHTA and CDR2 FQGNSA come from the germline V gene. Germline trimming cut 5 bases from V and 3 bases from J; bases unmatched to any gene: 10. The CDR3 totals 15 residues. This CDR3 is CASSASPGQIYEQYF. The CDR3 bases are TGTGCCAGCAGCGCAAGTCCGGGACAGATCTACGAGCAGTACTTC.

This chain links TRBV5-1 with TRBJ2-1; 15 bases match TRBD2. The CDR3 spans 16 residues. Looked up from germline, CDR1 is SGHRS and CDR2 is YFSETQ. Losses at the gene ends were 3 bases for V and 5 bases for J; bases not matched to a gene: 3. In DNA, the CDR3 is TGCGCCAGCAGCTGGGGACTAGCGGGGGGTGACAATGAGCAGTTCTTC. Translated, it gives CASSWGLAGGDNEQFF.

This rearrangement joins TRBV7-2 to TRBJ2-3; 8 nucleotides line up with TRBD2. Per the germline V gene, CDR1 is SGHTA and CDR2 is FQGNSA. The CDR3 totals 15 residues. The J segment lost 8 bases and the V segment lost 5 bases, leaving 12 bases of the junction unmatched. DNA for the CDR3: TGTGCCAGCAGCAGAGGGTCCGGGACTAGTAGTACGCAGTATTTT. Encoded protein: CASSRGSGTSSTQYF.

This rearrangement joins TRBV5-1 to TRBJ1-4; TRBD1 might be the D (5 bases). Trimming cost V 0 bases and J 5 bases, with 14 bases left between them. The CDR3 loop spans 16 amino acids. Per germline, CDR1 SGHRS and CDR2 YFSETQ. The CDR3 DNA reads TGCGCCAGCAGCTTGGTCGCAGGGCTACGCAATGAAAAACTGTTTTTT. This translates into CASSLVAGLRNEKLFF.

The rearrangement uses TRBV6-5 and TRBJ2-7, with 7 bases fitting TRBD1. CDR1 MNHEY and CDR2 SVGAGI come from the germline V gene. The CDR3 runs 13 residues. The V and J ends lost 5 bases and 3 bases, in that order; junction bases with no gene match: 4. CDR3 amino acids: CASSQGVSYEQYF. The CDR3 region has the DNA TGTGCCAGCAGTCAGGGGGTTAGCTACGAGCAGTACTTC.

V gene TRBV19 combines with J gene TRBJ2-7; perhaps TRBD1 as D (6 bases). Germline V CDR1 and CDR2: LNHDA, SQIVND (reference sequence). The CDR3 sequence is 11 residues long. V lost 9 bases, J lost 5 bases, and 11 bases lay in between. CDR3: CASRTGHEQYF. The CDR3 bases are TGTGCCAGCCGAACAGGGCACGAGCAGTACTTC. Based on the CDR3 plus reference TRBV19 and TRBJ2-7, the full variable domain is DGGITQSPKYLFRKEGQNVTLSCEQNLNHDAMYWYRQDPGQGLRLIYYSQIVNDFQKGDIAEGYSVSREKKESFPLTVTSAQKNPTAFYLCASRTGHEQYFGPGTRLTVT.

Here the CDR3 DNA reads TGCGCCACCAGTATCCGGTTCGGGACAGGGGTTGGAGGAGATACGCAGTATTTT. Residues: CATSIRFGTGVGGDTQYF. J is TRBJ2-3 and V is TRBV5-1; 10 bases align to TRBD1. Germline CDR1 SGHRS, CDR2 YFSETQ. CDR3 length equals 18 residues. With 9 bases clipped from V and 5 bases from J, the junction kept 21 bases outside the gene matches.

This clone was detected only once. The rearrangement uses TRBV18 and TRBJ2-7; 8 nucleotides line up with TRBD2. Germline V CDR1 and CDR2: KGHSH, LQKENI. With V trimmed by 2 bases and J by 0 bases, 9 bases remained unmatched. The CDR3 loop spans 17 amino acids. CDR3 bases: TGTGCCAGCTCACCAGTCTCAGCGGGGGAGTTCTCCTACGAGCAGTACTTC. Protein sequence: CASSPVSAGEFSYEQYF.

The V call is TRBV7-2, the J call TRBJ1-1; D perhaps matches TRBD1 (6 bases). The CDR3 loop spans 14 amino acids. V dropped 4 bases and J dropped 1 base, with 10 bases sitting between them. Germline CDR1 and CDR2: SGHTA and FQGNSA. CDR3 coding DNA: TGTGCCAGCAGCTCCTACAGGGAGAACACTGAAGCTTTCTTT. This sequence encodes CASSSYRENTEAFF.

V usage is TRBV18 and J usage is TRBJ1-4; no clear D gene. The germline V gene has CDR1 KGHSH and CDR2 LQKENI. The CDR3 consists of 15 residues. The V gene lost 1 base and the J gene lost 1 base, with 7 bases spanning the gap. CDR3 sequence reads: CASSPREGTNEKLFF. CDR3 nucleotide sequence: TGTGCCAGCTCACCACGTGAGGGAACTAATGAAAAACTGTTTTTT.

CDR3 residues: CASSYGSNADEQYF. In DNA form, the CDR3 reads TGTGCCAGCAGTTACGGGTCTAATGCGGACGAGCAGTACTTC. This chain joins TRBV6-6 and TRBJ2-7; D ambiguous. This CDR3 has 14 residues. Per germline, CDR1 MNHNY and CDR2 SVGAGI (reference sequence). Trimming took 2 bases from V and 5 from J, leaving 13 bases between them.

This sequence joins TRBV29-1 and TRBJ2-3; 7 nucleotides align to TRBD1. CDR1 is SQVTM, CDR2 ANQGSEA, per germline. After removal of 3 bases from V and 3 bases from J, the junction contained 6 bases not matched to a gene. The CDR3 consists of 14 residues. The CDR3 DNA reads TGCAGCGTTGATCAGACAGGGCAGACAGATACGCAGTATTTT. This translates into CSVDQTGQTDTQYF.

CDR3 nucleotide sequence: TGTGCCAGCAGCTTAGTTTACCCAGCTAGCAGCTATAAGTACTTC. It codes for CASSLVYPASSYKYF. The genes are TRBV11-2 and TRBJ2-7; tentative D call: TRBD2 (5 bases). The germline gives CDR1 SGHAT, CDR2 FQNNGV. V lost 1 base and J lost 11, with 21 bases in between. The CDR3 is 15 residues long.

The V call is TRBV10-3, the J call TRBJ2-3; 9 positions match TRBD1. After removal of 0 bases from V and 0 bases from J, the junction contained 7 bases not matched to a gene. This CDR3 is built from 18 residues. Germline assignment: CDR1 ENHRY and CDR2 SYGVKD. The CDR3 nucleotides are TGTGCCATCAGTGAGTCCTTATGGACAGGGGCTAGCACAGATACGCAGTATTTT. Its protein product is CAISESLWTGASTDTQYF.

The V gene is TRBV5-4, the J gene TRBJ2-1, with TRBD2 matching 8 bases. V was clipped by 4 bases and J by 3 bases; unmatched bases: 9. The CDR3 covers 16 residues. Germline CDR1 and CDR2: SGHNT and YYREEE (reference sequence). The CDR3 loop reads CASSRSAGVGYNEQFF. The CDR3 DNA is TGTGCCAGCAGCCGGTCAGCGGGAGTGGGCTACAATGAGCAGTTCTTC.

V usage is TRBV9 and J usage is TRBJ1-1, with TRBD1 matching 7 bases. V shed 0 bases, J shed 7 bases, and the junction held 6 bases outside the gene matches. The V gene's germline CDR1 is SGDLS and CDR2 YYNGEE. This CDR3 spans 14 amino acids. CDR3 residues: CASSVEGARGEAFF. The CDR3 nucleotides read TGTGCCAGCAGCGTAGAGGGGGCTCGCGGTGAAGCTTTCTTT. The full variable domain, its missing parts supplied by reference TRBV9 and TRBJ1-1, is DSGVTQTPKHLITATGQRVTLRCSPRSGDLSVYWYQQSLDQGLQFLIQYYNGEERAKGNILERFSAQQFPDLHSELNLSSLELGDSALYFCASSVEGARGEAFFGQGTRLTVV.

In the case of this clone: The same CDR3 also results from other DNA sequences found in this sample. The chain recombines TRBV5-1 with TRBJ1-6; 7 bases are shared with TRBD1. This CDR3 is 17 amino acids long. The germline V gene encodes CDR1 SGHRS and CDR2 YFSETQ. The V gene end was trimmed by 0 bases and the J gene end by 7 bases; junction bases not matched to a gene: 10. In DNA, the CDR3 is TGCGCCAGCAGCTTGGAGTTTGCGACAGGGAAAAATTCACCCCTCCACTTT. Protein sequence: CASSLEFATGKNSPLHF.